The 30 T cell receptor beta chains presented below share a single source sample, sequenced in a study of T cells in Graves' hyperthyroidism and ophthalmopathy. RNA transcripts gave rise to amplified TCR beta CDR3 regions. First-round RT-PCR with HTBI primers amplified the TCR CDR3 region. TCRdb recomputed calls from the multiplex PCR reads with MiXCR, one row per CDR3 protein. The sample includes around 400,000 distinct CDR3 sequences, approximately 16% of them seen just once. Sequences were obtained from blood. The origin of the receptors is a woman aged 60-70 years with Graves' ophthalmopathy.

This clonotype appeared many times. The rearrangement joins TRBV5-1 to TRBJ2-7, with 9 bases aligning to TRBD2. The CDR3 length is 15 residues. Germline CDR1 is SGHRS and CDR2 is YFSETQ. The trim removed 4 bases at V and 5 bases at J, leaving 10 bases unmatched. The CDR3 nucleotides are TGCGCCAGCAGCCCGGGATTAGCGGGAGTTCACGAGCAGTACTTC. Protein: CASSPGLAGVHEQYF.

This clonotype has a count of ten or more. The CDR3 region is CASSLELAQETQYF. DNA of the CDR3: TGTGCCAGCAGCTTAGAACTAGCCCAAGAGACCCAGTACTTC. The chain combines TRBV7-9 with TRBJ2-5; D is possibly TRBD2 (6 bases). This CDR3 contains 14 residues. Per germline, CDR1 SEHNR and CDR2 FQNEAQ (reference sequence). V was trimmed by 1 base and J by 1 base, leaving 7 bases between them.

Ten or more counts support this clonotype. The rearrangement links TRBV29-1 to TRBJ2-1; no reliable D call. CDR3 length: 10 residues. Deletions cut 3 bases from V and 9 bases from J, with 6 bases between. Germline CDR1 SQVTM, CDR2 ANQGSEA. The CDR3 region has the DNA TGCAGCGTTGAGGGCCCTGAGCAGTTCTTC. This gives the protein CSVEGPEQFF.

This clonotype appeared many times. The chain has TRBV12-5 and TRBJ2-7, with TRBD2 matching over 10 bases. The CDR3 consists of 15 residues. The germline gives CDR1 LGHNT, CDR2 FRNRAP. The trim removed 6 bases at V and 3 bases at J, leaving 8 bases unmatched. DNA of the CDR3: TGTGCTAGTGGGGCACTGGGACTAGCGCGCTACGAGCAGTACTTC. It specifies CASGALGLARYEQYF.

In this sample, this clonotype turned up a few times. The rearrangement uses TRBV6-2 or TRBV6-3 and TRBJ2-1; 12 positions agree with TRBD2. Trimming took 10 bases from V and 4 from J; bases not matched to a gene: 5. The CDR3 is 14 amino acids. Per the germline V gene, CDR1 is MNHEY and CDR2 is SVGEGT. In nucleotides, the CDR3 is TGTGCCACACGGACTAGCGGGACATACAATGAGCAGTTCTTC. Translating gives CATRTSGTYNEQFF.

V and J are TRBV14 and TRBJ2-7; 9 positions match TRBD2. Germline V gene sequence: CDR1 SGHDN, CDR2 FVKESK. J was trimmed by 3 bases and V by 6 bases; bases with no gene match: 12. The CDR3 contains 16 residues. CDR3 residues: CASRPKLAGYLYEQYF. CDR3 DNA sequence: TGTGCCAGCAGGCCGAAACTAGCGGGCTACCTCTACGAGCAGTACTTC.

The chain recombines TRBV6-4 with TRBJ1-1; maybe TRBD1 (5 bases). There are 12 residues in the CDR3. Germline-derived CDR1 and CDR2 are MRHNA and SNTAGT. Trimming took off 0 bases at V and 10 bases at J, with 9 bases between the two ends. CDR3 in DNA: TGTGCCAGCAGTGACTCTCAGGGAAGAGCTTTCTTT. Its translation is CASSDSQGRAFF.

This clonotype was counted at least ten times. The V gene is TRBV27, the J gene TRBJ2-7, with D possibly matching TRBD1 (5 bases). The CDR3 has 14 amino acids. Germline V gene sequence: CDR1 MNHEY, CDR2 SMNVEV (reference sequence). Trimming left V 3 bases short and J 3 bases short, with 12 bases between. The CDR3 reads CASSLGQRFYEQYF. CDR3 nucleotide sequence: TGTGCCAGCAGTTTGGGGCAGCGTTTCTACGAGCAGTACTTC.

This clonotype was counted at least ten times. The chain uses TRBV28 and TRBJ2-1; TRBD1 agrees at 9 bases. Germline lookup yields CDR1 MDHEN and CDR2 SYDVKM. This CDR3 spans 13 amino acids. V trimming: 7 bases; J trimming: 6 bases; junction bases outside the gene matches: 4. The CDR3 region has the DNA TGTGCCAGCACCTTGACAGGGGGCAATGAGCAGTTCTTC. Translation gives CASTLTGGNEQFF. Complete variable domain (other parts from reference TRBV28 and TRBJ2-1): DVKVTQSSRYLVKRTGEKVFLECVQDMDHENMFWYRQDPGLGLRLIYFSYDVKMKEKGDIPEGYSVSREKKERFSLILESASTNQTSMYLCASTLTGGNEQFFGPGTRLTVL.

This clonotype showed up many times. The rearrangement links TRBV7-8 to TRBJ1-6, with D hard to call. The CDR3 extends over 16 amino acids. Germline V gene sequence: CDR1 SGHVS, CDR2 FQNEAQ. V lost 6 bases to trimming and J lost 6 bases, with 18 bases between them. CDR3 sequence: CASRPTILEANSPLHF. In DNA form, the CDR3 reads TGTGCCAGCAGGCCTACCATCCTCGAGGCTAATTCACCCCTCCACTTT.

The genes are TRBV4-1 and TRBJ2-7; D possibly corresponds to TRBD1 (5 bases). Trimming took 0 bases from V and 3 from J, leaving 12 bases between them. Germline V gene sequence: CDR1 MGHRA, CDR2 YSYEKL. The CDR3 is made up of 15 amino acids. The CDR3, as DNA: TGCGCCAGCAGCCAAGACGCGACAGAGGACTACGAGCAGTACTTC. Translated, it gives CASSQDATEDYEQYF.

This clonotype appeared many times. The chain carries TRBV28 and TRBJ2-5, with D maybe TRBD1 (5 bases). Germline V CDR1 and CDR2: MDHEN, SYDVKM. This CDR3 is built from 15 residues. V dropped 6 bases and J dropped 6 bases, with 20 bases sitting between them. For the CDR3, the DNA is TGTGCCAGCAGCTCTTCTGGGGCCGCCGTGAAGACCCAGTACTTC. This sequence encodes CASSSSGAAVKTQYF.

This clonotype was observed at least ten times. The chain joins TRBV20-1 to TRBJ2-3; D unresolved. Trimming removed 3 bases at V and 6 bases at J, with 13 bases between. Germline V gives CDR1 DFQATT, CDR2 SNEGSKA (reference sequence). The CDR3 spans 13 residues. CDR3: CSASSQRFDTQYF. CDR3 in DNA: TGCAGTGCTAGTTCCCAGCGTTTTGATACGCAGTATTTT.

The V gene is TRBV5-1, the J gene TRBJ2-5, with D possibly matching TRBD2 (6 bases). Trimming removed 3 bases from V and 2 bases from J, with 17 bases in between. Looked up from germline, CDR1 is SGHRS and CDR2 is YFSETQ. This CDR3 region has 16 residues. The CDR3 bases are TGCGCCAGCAGCTCCCGGGACTCCTTTCCACAAGAGACCCAGTACTTC. Encoded protein: CASSSRDSFPQETQYF.

As to this clonotype: This may stem from a read error, because a much larger clone lies one nucleotide away. J is TRBJ2-1 and V is TRBV20-1; D call uncertain. Germline CDR1 is DFQATT and CDR2 is SNEGSKA (reference sequence). CDR3 length: 14 amino acids. The CDR3 coding sequence is TGCAGTGCTGGAGATCCCCTAGACTACAATGAGCAGTTCTTC. The encoded protein is CSAGDPLDYNEQFF.

The genes are TRBV4-2 and TRBJ2-2; D is undetermined. The germline V and J ends were trimmed by 0 bases and 4 bases, with 15 bases remaining between them. The CDR3 has 17 residues. Germline CDR1 and CDR2: LGHNA and YNFKEQ. The DNA for the CDR3 is TGTGCCAGCAGCCAAGATGGTAGACGCGCGAGCACCGGGGAGCTGTTTTTT. Amino acids: CASSQDGRRASTGELFF.

This clonotype was seen many times. This rearrangement joins TRBV7-9 to TRBJ1-1; D remains ambiguous. V was clipped by 2 bases and J by 9 bases, with 16 bases between them. The germline gives CDR1 SEHNR, CDR2 FQNEAQ (reference sequence). The length of the CDR3 is 14 residues. The CDR3: CASSLNHRSLKAFF. CDR3 DNA sequence: TGTGCCAGCAGCTTAAACCACAGATCACTGAAAGCTTTCTTT.

This clonotype has only a few counts. This chain links TRBV6-1 with TRBJ2-1; D gene unclear. The germline gives CDR1 MNHNS, CDR2 SASEGT. V was pared by 0 bases and J by 0 bases, with 9 bases between. This CDR3 is built from 16 residues. Written as DNA, the CDR3 is TGTGCCAGCAGTGAAGCGCGGATCAGCTCCTACAATGAGCAGTTCTTC. Its translation is CASSEARISSYNEQFF.

At least ten counts were recorded for this clonotype. This sequence joins TRBV27 and TRBJ1-2; possibly TRBD1 for D (5 bases). Germline CDR1 and CDR2: MNHEY and SMNVEV (reference sequence). V was trimmed by 3 bases and J by 4 bases, leaving 15 bases between them. The CDR3 runs 15 residues. The CDR3 coding sequence is TGTGCCAGCAGTTTTATTTCGCAGGGACCCTATGGCTACACCTTC. Translation gives CASSFISQGPYGYTF.

This clonotype appeared a few times. The chain is built from TRBV12-3 or TRBV12-4 and TRBJ2-2; D unclear. The CDR3 length is 17 residues. The ends were cut back, 5 bases at V and 6 bases at J, with 22 bases in the middle. CDR3: CASSHHLGQNRAGELFF. In DNA, the CDR3 is TGTGCCAGCAGTCACCACTTAGGCCAGAATCGGGCCGGGGAGCTGTTTTTT.

This clonotype showed up many times. This chain connects TRBV10-3 to TRBJ2-7; D unclear. The germline CDR1 and CDR2 sequences are ENHRY and SYGVKD. CDR3 length: 13 amino acids. Trimming removed 4 bases at V and 6 bases at J, with 13 bases between. The CDR3 DNA reads TGTGCCATCAGTGTTATTGACACCTCCGAGCAGTACTTC. Protein sequence: CAISVIDTSEQYF.

This clonotype came up many times. The chain couples TRBV3-1 to TRBJ2-2, with TRBD2 identical over 11 bases. Germline CDR1 reads LGHDT; CDR2 reads YNNKEL (reference sequence). Trimming cost V 3 bases and J 5 bases; bases outside gene matches: 5. The CDR3 totals 16 residues. CDR3: CASSQGLAAATGELFF. The CDR3 nucleotides read TGTGCCAGCAGCCAGGGACTAGCGGCTGCTACCGGGGAGCTGTTTTTT.

This clonotype was detected ten times or more. This sequence joins TRBV10-2 and TRBJ2-1; 9 bases line up with TRBD2. Unmatched junction bases numbered 6, after V lost 2 bases and J lost 4 bases. Germline CDR1 is WSHSY and CDR2 is SAAADI. The CDR3 extends over 16 amino acids. CDR3 nucleotides: TGCGCCAGCAGTGAGAAGGTCCTAGCGGGATACAATGAGCAGTTCTTC. This encodes CASSEKVLAGYNEQFF.

This clonotype was seen repeatedly, ten times or more. The rearrangement joins TRBV20-1 to TRBJ2-7; possibly TRBD2 for D (6 bases). V was trimmed by 0 bases and J by 2 bases, leaving 14 bases between them. Germline CDR1 and CDR2: DFQATT and SNEGSKA (reference sequence). The CDR3 is 15 amino acids. In nucleotides, the CDR3 is TGCAGTGCTAGAGATGTCCGGGAGTCGCCCTACGAGCAGTACTTC. It translates to CSARDVRESPYEQYF.

This clonotype was observed many times. This chain links TRBV5-1 with TRBJ2-7; TRBD2 aligns across 10 bases. The CDR3 is made up of 15 amino acids. The V and J ends lost 0 bases and 2 bases, in that order; junction bases with no gene match: 2. Germline V gene sequence: CDR1 SGHRS, CDR2 YFSETQ. The CDR3 here is CASSLDGLAAYEQYF. CDR3 sequence (DNA): TGCGCCAGCAGCTTGGACGGACTAGCGGCCTACGAGCAGTACTTC.

This clonotype was counted at least ten times. The gene calls are TRBV28 and TRBJ2-3; no clear D gene. Per the germline V gene, CDR1 is MDHEN and CDR2 is SYDVKM. The germline V and J ends were trimmed by 3 bases and 5 bases, with 9 bases remaining between them. The CDR3 is made up of 13 amino acids. The CDR3 spells CASSLNVRDTQYF. CDR3 nucleotides: TGTGCCAGCAGTTTGAACGTTCGAGATACGCAGTATTTT.

In its sample, this clonotype was seen a few times. This chain uses TRBV4-2 with TRBJ2-3, with 7 bases matching TRBD2. Losses at the gene ends were 4 bases for V and 0 bases for J; bases not matched to a gene: 7. This CDR3 is built from 16 residues. The V gene's germline CDR1 is LGHNA and CDR2 YNFKEQ. CDR3 sequence (DNA): TGTGCCAGCAGCCTTCCTAGCGGAACCAGCACAGATACGCAGTATTTT. It codes for CASSLPSGTSTDTQYF.

The rearrangement joins TRBV27 to TRBJ1-3; D gene uncertain. Germline loops: CDR1 MNHEY, CDR2 SMNVEV (reference sequence). V was cut by 6 bases and J by 0 bases, with 15 bases left in between. The CDR3 is 16 amino acids. The CDR3 region has the DNA TGTGCCAGCAGCACGGACTTTGCTGCCTCTGGAAACACCATATATTTT. Residues: CASSTDFAASGNTIYF.

This sequence joins TRBV28 and TRBJ2-5, with TRBD2 matching 14 bases. The V and J ends lost 6 bases and 4 bases, in that order; junction bases with no gene match: 10. The CDR3 loop spans 17 amino acids. Per the germline V gene, CDR1 is MDHEN and CDR2 is SYDVKM. DNA for the CDR3: TGTGCCAGCAGATCTGGGACTAGCGGGAGAATTTTAGAGACCCAGTACTTC. It encodes CASRSGTSGRILETQYF.

This clonotype was detected only a few times. This chain uses TRBV10-3 with TRBJ2-3, with TRBD2 identical over 7 bases. After removal of 6 bases from V and 4 bases from J, the junction contained 7 bases not matched to a gene. Germline-derived CDR1 and CDR2 are ENHRY and SYGVKD. The CDR3 runs to 14 residues. Here the CDR3 reads CAIRGDRGADTQYF. In DNA, the CDR3 is TGTGCCATCAGAGGGGACCGGGGGGCAGATACGCAGTATTTT.